This T cell receptor beta chain is drawn from a study of regulatory T cells in long-lasting Graves disease. Study details: Antithyroid drug exposure in newly diagnosed Graves' patients had lasted under 3 months. Findings and limits, study-wide: Peripheral blood alone, not thyroid tissue, underwent study. TRBV28, TRBJ1-2 and TRBJ2-5 were favored in persistent disease.

Losses at the gene ends were 5 bases for V and 11 bases for J; bases not matched to a gene: 11. Germline CDR1 SGHTA, CDR2 FQGTGA. CDR3 length: 13 amino acids. Building the TCR beta libraries relied on iRepertoire HTBI primers, and CDR3 regions underwent Arm-PCR. TCRdb reprocessed the multiplex PCR reads with MiXCR, giving one entry per CDR3 protein. Counted here are over 300,000 distinct CDR3 sequences, 15% occurring once; the ten biggest clones make up about 24%. The time point here: newly diagnosed GD, antithyroid drugs for less than 3 months. Preparation of the TCR library used RNA extracted from PBMCs. Clinicians diagnosed Graves' disease using American Thyroid Association guidelines. This clonotype was seen at least ten times. Antigen specificity is unknown.

The receptor comes from a female donor with Graves disease. This chain links TRBV7-3 with TRBJ1-1; TRBD1 matches 7 bases. Sequenced material: peripheral blood mononuclear cells (PBMCs), taken at new diagnosis, from a patient treated with antithyroid drugs. The CDR3: CASSAGTATGAFF. The CDR3, as DNA: TGTGCCAGCAGCGCCGGGACAGCGACTGGGGCTTTCTTT.